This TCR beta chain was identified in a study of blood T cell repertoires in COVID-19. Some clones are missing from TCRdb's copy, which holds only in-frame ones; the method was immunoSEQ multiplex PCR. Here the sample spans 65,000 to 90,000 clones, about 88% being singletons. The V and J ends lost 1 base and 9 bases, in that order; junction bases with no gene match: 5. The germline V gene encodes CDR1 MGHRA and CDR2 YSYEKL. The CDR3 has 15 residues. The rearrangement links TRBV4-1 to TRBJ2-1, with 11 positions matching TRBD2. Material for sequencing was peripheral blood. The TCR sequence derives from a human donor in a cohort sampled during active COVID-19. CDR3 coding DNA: TGCGCCAGCAGCCAAGGGCTAGCGGGGGGAATTGAGCAGTTCTTC. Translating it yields CASSQGLAGGIEQFF.